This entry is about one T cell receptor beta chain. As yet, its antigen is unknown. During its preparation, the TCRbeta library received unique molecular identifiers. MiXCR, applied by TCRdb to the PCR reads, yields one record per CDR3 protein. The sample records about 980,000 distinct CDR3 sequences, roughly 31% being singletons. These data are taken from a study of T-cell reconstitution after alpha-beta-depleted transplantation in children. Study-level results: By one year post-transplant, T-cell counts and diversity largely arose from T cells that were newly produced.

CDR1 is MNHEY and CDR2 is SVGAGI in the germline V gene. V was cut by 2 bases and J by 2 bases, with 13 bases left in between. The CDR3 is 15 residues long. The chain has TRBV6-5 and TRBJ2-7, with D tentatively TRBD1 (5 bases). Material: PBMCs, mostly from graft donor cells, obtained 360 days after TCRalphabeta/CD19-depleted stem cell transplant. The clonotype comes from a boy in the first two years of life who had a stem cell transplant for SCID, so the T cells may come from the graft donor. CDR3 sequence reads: CASSYQGATPYEQYF. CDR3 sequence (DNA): TGTGCCAGCAGTTACCAAGGGGCTACTCCCTACGAGCAGTACTTC.